These 3 T cell receptor beta chains were all obtained from the same sample, sequenced in a study of beta chain features in type 1 diabetes. Investigators reverse transcribed all isolated RNA, so they sequenced expressed TCRB transcripts. Sequencing was performed with immunoSEQ multiplex PCR; in TCRdb, only in-frame clones are kept and a portion is missing. Of 150,000 to 180,000 clones in the sample, 7.5% to 10% are singletons; the top ten hold about 0.6%. The sample taken for sequencing was central memory CD4+ T cells from blood. The source is a man aged 18-30 years in good health.

This clone occurred a few times. The chain joins TRBV7-2 to TRBJ2-7; D might be TRBD2 (5 bases). CDR3 size: 16 residues. The germline CDR1 and CDR2 sequences are SGHTA and FQGNSA. Trimming stripped 3 bases from V and 2 bases from J, with 17 bases between. The CDR3 sequence: CASSLNGAVPTYEQYF. The CDR3 DNA is TGTGCCAGCAGCTTGAATGGAGCGGTACCGACCTACGAGCAGTACTTC.

This clone came up a few times. V usage is TRBV2 and J usage is TRBJ2-5, with 11 positions matching TRBD2. The length of the CDR3 is 15 residues. Germline V gene sequence: CDR1 SNHLY, CDR2 FYNNEI. J lost 4 bases, V lost 1 base, and 2 bases had no gene match. CDR3 DNA sequence: TGTGCCAGCAGTGAAGTTCTAGCGGGAGGAGAGACCCAGTACTTC. Protein product: CASSEVLAGGETQYF.

J is TRBJ1-3 and V is TRBV18; D call uncertain. Germline CDR1 reads KGHSH; CDR2 reads LQKENI. CDR3 size: 15 residues. V lost 2 bases and J lost 0, with 8 bases in between. The CDR3 DNA sequence: TGTGCCAGCTCACCAACCCTGAGCTCTGGAAACACCATATATTTT. It codes for CASSPTLSSGNTIYF.